This T cell receptor (beta chain) came from a study of T cells in Graves' hyperthyroidism and ophthalmopathy. What was amplified from RNA transcripts were TCR beta CDR3 regions. A first-round RT-PCR of the TCR CDR3 used the HTBI primer set. TCRdb re-analysed the multiplex PCR reads in MiXCR, keeping a single row per CDR3 protein. The sample shows roughly 700,000 distinct CDR3 sequences, about 14% of them seen only once. This clonotype was seen repeatedly, ten times or more. The length of the CDR3 is 14 residues. After removal of 3 bases from V and 7 bases from J, the junction contained 7 bases not matched to a gene. Germline-derived CDR1 and CDR2 are DFQATT and SNEGSKA (reference sequence).

The V gene is TRBV20-1, the J gene TRBJ2-1, with 9 bases identical to TRBD2. Sequenced material: blood. This TCR was recovered from a woman younger than 30 with Graves' hyperthyroidism. CDR3 amino acids: CSASVAGDWNEQFF. The CDR3 DNA follows: TGCAGTGCTAGTGTAGCGGGAGATTGGAATGAGCAGTTCTTC.